The clone carrying this T cell receptor beta chain was detected only a few times. No antigen is known for it. This CDR3 is 11 amino acids long. The V end was cut by 7 bases, the J end by 6 bases, with 9 bases between. Looked up from germline, CDR1 is SQVTM and CDR2 is ANQGSEA. This entry comes from a study of naive and memory T cell subsets. Findings and caveats of the study: Clonotypes here are unpaired alpha or beta chain sequences. Over 95% of naive TCR sequences appeared only once, unlike memory subsets. Naive repertoires, especially CD8, held a few larger clonotypes, possibly memory cells re-expressing CD45RA.

The beta constant-region primer was an equimolar mix of two oligonucleotides covering TRBC1 and TRBC2. Nested alpha and beta constant-region primers with the SP2 primer drove four PCR rounds on ligated cDNA. A 12-nucleotide UMI and the SP2 primer were added to the cDNA 3' end by oligonucleotide ligation. TCRdb recomputed calls from the UMI-ligation and nested PCR reads with MiXCR, one row per CDR3 protein. The repertoire holds more than 120,000 distinct CDR3 sequences, with 15% to 20% as singletons. After the first PCR, alpha and beta chain libraries were processed separately. The specimen was naive CD8+ T cells from blood. The chain is built from TRBV29-1 and TRBJ2-2; D unresolved. The TCR was taken from a human donor in good health. DNA of the CDR3: TGCAGCGCTGAGGACGCCGGGGAGCTGTTTTTT. Protein product: CSAEDAGELFF.